One sample yielded the 4 T cell receptor beta chains listed below, sequenced in a study of cytomegalovirus exposure and HLA in healthy donors. Primers for the PCR totalled 60 Vbeta and 13 Jbeta. Measured with immunoSEQ multiplex PCR; TCRdb has only the in-frame clones, and not every one. The data hold around 150,000 clones, with about 82% observed a single time. Sample: PBMCs. Receptors originate from a man in his thirties or forties in good health.

This clone was detected only a few times. The gene calls are TRBV19 and TRBJ2-3; D not certain. The V gene lost 5 bases and the J gene lost 6 bases, with 6 bases spanning the gap. Germline-derived CDR1 and CDR2 are LNHDA and SQIVND (reference sequence). This CDR3 has 11 residues. The CDR3 loop reads CASSDWDTQYF. The CDR3 coding sequence is TGTGCCAGTAGTGACTGGGATACGCAGTATTTT.

The chain couples TRBV5-4 to TRBJ1-1, with 8 bases identical to TRBD1. The CDR3 is made up of 14 amino acids. J gave up 7 bases and V 0 bases, and 5 bases lay outside the gene matches. CDR1 and CDR2 from the germline V gene are SGHNT and YYREEE (reference sequence). Here the CDR3 reads CASSLAEGTGEAFF. The DNA for the CDR3 is TGTGCCAGCAGCTTGGCGGAAGGGACAGGTGAAGCTTTCTTT.

This chain joins TRBV7-9 and TRBJ2-5; the D is unclear. Germline CDR1 SEHNR, CDR2 FQNEAQ (reference sequence). The CDR3 extends over 13 amino acids. The V end was cut by 8 bases, the J end by 3 bases, with 13 bases between. Written as DNA, the CDR3 is TGTGCCAGCCAGTTTAGGCTAGAAGAGACCCAGTACTTC. This encodes CASQFRLEETQYF.

Note on this clone: One junction end does not reproduce the germline sequence, and a read error may be involved. The chain couples TRBV7-9 to TRBJ2-1, with 8 bases fitting TRBD2. Germline V lookup: CDR1 SEHNR, CDR2 FQNEAQ (reference sequence). This CDR3 comprises 12 residues. For the CDR3, the DNA is TGTTCCAGCAGCCGGGGGGGGAATGAGCAGTTCTTC. This translates into CSSSRGGNEQFF.